Reported below is one T cell receptor (beta chain). What it recognizes is unknown. The sample originates from a study of OX40 agonist ivuxolimab in advanced cancers. About the research overall: Males comprised approximately 84% of the group, whose mean age was approximately 62 years (range roughly 20 to 85).

Study results and caveats: CD8+ T cells were the subset that, on average, had more expanded clones than CD4+.

Trimming stripped 1 base from V and 1 base from J, with 5 bases between. Germline V gives CDR1 SNHLY, CDR2 FYNNEI. The CDR3 consists of 14 residues. Sequencing was performed with immunoSEQ multiplex PCR; in TCRdb, only in-frame clones are kept and a portion is missing. The sample carries approximately 60,000 clones, more than 75% recorded once. The gene calls are TRBV2 and TRBJ1-5, with D hard to call. The TCR originated in an adult with an advanced solid tumor such as melanoma, head and neck, liver or kidney cancer. The source was CD4+ or CD8+ T cells sorted from blood, collected in a trial of the OX40 agonist ivuxolimab. CDR3 loop: CASSEEGSNQPQHF. The CDR3 DNA is TGTGCCAGCAGTGAAGAGGGCAGCAATCAGCCCCAGCATTTT.